The 32 T cell receptor beta chains below come from one sample, sequenced in a study of CD8 T cells in ankylosing spondylitis. TCRdb reprocessed the 5' RACE reads with MiXCR, giving one entry per CDR3 protein. There are more than 150,000 distinct CDR3 sequences in the sample; 10% to 15% occur only once, and approximately 10% lies in the top ten. The specimen sequenced was blood, either unsorted or a sorted T cell fraction (not recorded which). The receptors derive from a female donor with ankylosing spondylitis or in good health (not recorded which).

This clonotype was picked up a small number of times. The chain couples TRBV7-2 to TRBJ1-6, with D possibly TRBD1 on 5 matching bases. This CDR3 is built from 15 residues. CDR1 and CDR2 (germline): SGHTA, FQGNSA. V gave up 5 bases and J gave up 9 bases, with 17 bases separating them. Here the CDR3 DNA reads TGTGCCAGCAGCCCACGGGGGAGTTTTGGTTCACCCCTCCACTTT. Translated, it gives CASSPRGSFGSPLHF.

This clonotype has a count of ten or more. The chain couples TRBV9 to TRBJ2-1; 7 nucleotides align to TRBD1. J lost 3 bases, V lost 4 bases, and 4 bases had no gene match. Germline assignment: CDR1 SGDLS and CDR2 YYNGEE. The CDR3 runs 14 residues. The CDR3 protein is CASSIRDSYNEQFF. Here the CDR3 DNA reads TGTGCCAGCAGCATTCGGGACAGCTACAATGAGCAGTTCTTC.

A word on this clonotype: Being one base from a much bigger clone, this may be a read error. The chain employs TRBV18 and TRBJ2-1, with 7 nucleotides matching TRBD1. V shed 5 bases, J shed 0 bases, and the junction held 7 bases outside the gene matches. The CDR3 is 16 amino acids. In germline, CDR1 is KGHSH, CDR2 LQKENI. The CDR3 nucleotides read TGTGCCAGCTCAACTAAGGACAGGAACTCCTACAATGAGCAGTTCTTC. Protein product: CASSTKDRNSYNEQFF.

The V gene is TRBV5-1, the J gene TRBJ2-1; 10 bases agree with TRBD2. Germline values: CDR1 SGHRS, CDR2 YFSETQ. The CDR3 extends over 15 amino acids. V lost 5 bases and J lost 5; bases outside the gene matches: 7. CDR3 amino acids: CASSLASGSHNEQFF. CDR3 nucleotides: TGCGCCAGCAGTCTCGCTAGCGGGAGCCACAATGAGCAGTTCTTC. Full variable domain (missing parts from reference TRBV5-1 and TRBJ2-1): KAGVTQTPRYLIKTRGQQVTLSCSPISGHRSVSWYQQTPGQGLQFLFEYFSETQRNKGNFPGRFSGRQFSNSRSEMNVSTLELGDSALYLCASSLASGSHNEQFFGPGTRLTVL.

This clonotype was counted a few times. At one boundary the junction diverges from the germline segment, which might be a read error. V usage is TRBV29-1 and J usage is TRBJ2-7, with D possibly TRBD2 on 6 matching bases. Germline V lookup: CDR1 SQVTM, CDR2 ANQGSEA. This CDR3 spans 14 amino acids. CDR3 bases: TGCAGCGTAAAAACACCGGGACTTATATACGAGCAGTGCTTC. Its translation is CSVKTPGLIYEQCF.

Only a few counts were recorded for this clonotype. The chain is built from TRBV12-3 or TRBV12-4 and TRBJ2-5; no clear D. Trimming left V 5 bases short and J 4 bases short, with 14 bases between. This CDR3 has 14 amino acids. CDR3 amino acids: CASSPLAASETQYF. The CDR3 DNA follows: TGTGCCAGCAGTCCGCTCGCGGCTTCAGAGACCCAGTACTTC.

This clonotype was observed many times. The rearrangement links TRBV4-3 to TRBJ2-1; no reliable D call. There are 13 residues in the CDR3. V was trimmed by 0 bases and J by 5 bases, leaving 5 bases between them. In germline, CDR1 is LGHNA, CDR2 YSLEER. CDR3 sequence reads: CASSQESHNEQFF. The CDR3 region has the DNA TGCGCCAGCAGCCAAGAATCCCACAATGAGCAGTTCTTC.

There are many counts of this clonotype. The chain joins TRBV28 to TRBJ1-1, with D tentatively TRBD1 (5 bases). This CDR3 spans 15 amino acids. Germline assignment: CDR1 MDHEN and CDR2 SYDVKM. The germline V and J ends were trimmed by 5 bases and 4 bases, with 17 bases remaining between them. CDR3: CASSLTGTYSTEAFF. In DNA form, the CDR3 reads TGTGCCAGCAGTCTCACCGGGACCTACTCCACTGAAGCTTTCTTT.

In its sample, this clonotype was seen many times. The chain links TRBV7-2 to TRBJ2-2, with no clear D. Germline V CDR1 and CDR2: SGHTA, FQGNSA. This CDR3 has 16 residues. Trimming stripped 2 bases from V and 4 bases from J, with 14 bases between. The CDR3 DNA sequence: TGTGCCAGCAGCTTAACCAGTTCGGTGGTCACCGGGGAGCTGTTTTTT. This gives the protein CASSLTSSVVTGELFF. Supplemented by reference TRBV7-2 and TRBJ2-2, the full variable domain reads GAGVSQSPSNKVTEKGKDVELRCDPISGHTALYWYRQSLGQGLEFLIYFQGNSAPDKSGLPSDRFSAERTGGSVSTLTIQRTQQEDSAVYLCASSLTSSVVTGELFFGEGSRLTVL.

In its sample, this clonotype was seen many times. The V call is TRBV4-2, the J call TRBJ2-3; D is unresolved. Germline CDR1 reads LGHNA; CDR2 reads YNFKEQ. V gave up 0 bases and J gave up 3 bases, with 13 bases separating them. The CDR3 sequence is 16 residues long. Written as DNA, the CDR3 is TGTGCCAGCAGCCAAGAGGTCCCCCCCCGGACAGATACGCAGTATTTT. Translation: CASSQEVPPRTDTQYF.

In this sample, this clonotype turned up a few times. The chain has TRBV27 and TRBJ1-2; D may be TRBD1 (5 bases). Trimming stripped 3 bases from V and 4 bases from J, with 15 bases between. Germline assignment: CDR1 MNHEY and CDR2 SMNVEV (reference sequence). The CDR3 totals 15 residues. The CDR3 spells CASSLGQEYSYGYTF. The CDR3 nucleotides are TGTGCCAGCAGTTTGGGGCAGGAGTACTCCTATGGCTACACCTTC.

V gene TRBV3-1 combines with J gene TRBJ2-2; D remains unclear. The V end lost 6 bases, the J end lost 6 bases, and 14 bases lay between the germline ends. The CDR3 has 14 residues. Looked up from germline, CDR1 is LGHDT and CDR2 is YNNKEL (reference sequence). CDR3 residues: CASSRPGRAGELFF. The CDR3 DNA follows: TGTGCCAGCAGTCGACCGGGCCGCGCCGGGGAGCTGTTTTTT.

This clonotype was recorded many times. This chain connects TRBV5-6 to TRBJ2-6; 13 nucleotides line up with TRBD2. The V gene end was trimmed by 4 bases and the J gene end by 12 bases; junction bases not matched to a gene: 10. The CDR3 covers 16 residues. Looked up from germline, CDR1 is SGHDT and CDR2 is YYEEEE. CDR3 region: CASSPGTSGDWVVLTF. CDR3 in DNA: TGTGCCAGCAGCCCCGGGACTAGCGGGGATTGGGTCGTCCTGACTTTC.

There are many counts of this clonotype. The chain has TRBV5-1 and TRBJ2-7, with 8 bases matching TRBD1. CDR1 is SGHRS, CDR2 YFSETQ, per germline. The CDR3 has 14 residues. V lost 5 bases, J lost 3 bases, and 7 bases stayed unmatched. The CDR3 nucleotides read TGCGCCAGCAGTTCCGGGACAGGTGACTACGAGCAGTACTTC. Translation: CASSSGTGDYEQYF.

The rearrangement joins TRBV4-3 to TRBJ1-2; D is unclear. Per germline, CDR1 LGHNA and CDR2 YSLEER. CDR3 length: 14 amino acids. The ends were cut back, 0 bases at V and 8 bases at J, with 13 bases in the middle. CDR3 nucleotides: TGCGCCAGCAGCCAAGATGACCGCCCAAGAGGCTACACCTTC. It specifies CASSQDDRPRGYTF.

Of note for this clonotype: It may be a read error: a sequence one base away is much more abundant. This chain links TRBV4-1 with TRBJ2-7, with 9 bases fitting TRBD1. Looked up from germline, CDR1 is MGHRA and CDR2 is YSYEKL. There are 14 residues in the CDR3. In DNA, the CDR3 is TGCGCCAGCAGGCCACCGGGACAGGGTTACGAGCAGTCCTTC. It yields the protein CASRPPGQGYEQSF.

In its sample, this clonotype was seen many times. The V and J genes are TRBV9 and TRBJ1-2, with 7 bases aligning to TRBD1. Unmatched junction bases numbered 12, after V lost 0 bases and J lost 7 bases. Germline V CDR1 and CDR2: SGDLS, YYNGEE. This CDR3 comprises 16 residues. The CDR3 DNA follows: TGTGCCAGCAGCGTAGCCGCACAGGGGCCGCCGGGTGGCTACACCTTC. It specifies CASSVAAQGPPGGYTF. The full variable domain, its missing parts supplied by reference TRBV9 and TRBJ1-2, is DSGVTQTPKHLITATGQRVTLRCSPRSGDLSVYWYQQSLDQGLQFLIQYYNGEERAKGNILERFSAQQFPDLHSELNLSSLELGDSALYFCASSVAAQGPPGGYTFGSGTRLTVV.

About this clonotype: Being one base from a much bigger clone, this may be a read error. The CDR3 protein is CASSLPGQTYEQYF. For the CDR3, the DNA is TGTGCCAGCAGCCTACCGGGACAGACCTACGAGCAGTACTTC. The V and J genes are TRBV5-4 and TRBJ2-7; 7 positions agree with TRBD1. This CDR3 contains 14 residues. Unmatched junction bases numbered 6, after V lost 4 bases and J lost 2 bases. Germline V gene data show CDR1 as SGHNT and CDR2 as YYREEE (reference sequence).

This clonotype was seen repeatedly, ten times or more. This sequence joins TRBV27 and TRBJ1-2; unclear D gene. V lost 6 bases to trimming and J lost 6 bases, with 8 bases between them. This CDR3 has 11 residues. Germline-derived CDR1 and CDR2 are MNHEY and SMNVEV (reference sequence). Here the CDR3 reads CASRSRDGYTF. The CDR3 DNA is TGTGCCAGCAGGTCAAGGGATGGCTACACCTTC.

The sample holds many counts of this clonotype. V gene TRBV30 combines with J gene TRBJ1-2; tentative D call: TRBD1 (5 bases). V dropped 3 bases and J dropped 4 bases, with 12 bases sitting between them. The germline V gene has CDR1 GTSNPN and CDR2 SVGIG (reference sequence). The CDR3 is 13 amino acids. The CDR3 DNA reads as TGTGCCTGGAGGAGAGACAGACCCTATGGCTACACCTTC. Translated: CAWRRDRPYGYTF.

This clonotype was observed a handful of times. This chain uses TRBV18 with TRBJ2-4, with D tentatively TRBD1 (6 bases). This CDR3 region has 14 residues. Trimming cost V 6 bases and J 8 bases, with 17 bases left between them. From germline, CDR1 is KGHSH and CDR2 LQKENI. CDR3 protein: CASSPDRDIDIQYF. The CDR3, as DNA: TGTGCCAGCTCCCCAGACCGGGACATCGACATTCAGTACTTC.

This clonotype appeared many times. The chain has TRBV25-1 and TRBJ2-1, with D perhaps TRBD1 (5 bases). This CDR3 region has 9 residues. Germline lookup yields CDR1 MGHDK and CDR2 SYGVNS. The CDR3: CVPQAQGFF. In nucleotides, the CDR3 is TGTGTCCCCCAGGCTCAGGGGTTCTTC.

The chain joins TRBV4-2 to TRBJ2-3, with 11 bases identical to TRBD2. The CDR3 runs 15 residues. The V and J ends lost 1 base and 7 bases, in that order; junction bases with no gene match: 4. CDR1 is LGHNA and CDR2 is YNFKEQ in the germline V gene. The CDR3 protein is CASSQVAGGQYTQYF. The CDR3 DNA is TGTGCCAGCAGCCAAGTAGCGGGAGGGCAATATACGCAGTATTTT.

The chain has TRBV6-2 or TRBV6-3 and TRBJ2-1; D perhaps matches TRBD2 (6 bases). This CDR3 spans 14 amino acids. The V and J ends lost 7 bases and 8 bases respectively, with 18 bases between them. The germline gives CDR1 MNHEY, CDR2 SVGEGT. CDR3 protein: CASKKFGTPDEQFF. CDR3 nucleotides: TGTGCCAGCAAAAAATTCGGGACTCCCGATGAGCAGTTCTTC.

At least ten counts were recorded for this clonotype. This chain connects TRBV11-2 to TRBJ2-3, with TRBD2 as a possible D gene (6 bases). The CDR3 is 14 residues long. In germline, CDR1 is SGHAT, CDR2 FQNNGV. Trimming stripped 8 bases from V and 0 bases from J, with 12 bases between. The CDR3: CASSRGPSTDTQYF. As DNA, the CDR3 is TGTGCCAGCTCGCGGGGACCTAGCACAGATACGCAGTATTTT.

This clonotype has at least ten counts. The chain has TRBV18 and TRBJ2-1; 9 bases are a match to TRBD2. J gave up 4 bases and V 3 bases, and 7 bases lay outside the gene matches. The germline V gene has CDR1 KGHSH and CDR2 LQKENI. The CDR3 is 16 residues long. The CDR3 nucleotides read TGTGCCAGCTCACCCTTGCTAGCGGGACCTTACAATGAGCAGTTCTTC. It encodes CASSPLLAGPYNEQFF.

This clonotype came up many times. The J gene is TRBJ2-1, the V gene TRBV6-1, with 8 bases identical to TRBD1. Germline assignment: CDR1 MNHNS and CDR2 SASEGT. V lost 7 bases, J lost 7 bases, and 9 bases stayed unmatched. CDR3 length equals 14 residues. The CDR3 is CASTQGASRNEQFF. The DNA of the CDR3 is TGTGCCAGCACCCAGGGGGCAAGTAGGAATGAGCAGTTCTTC.

This clonotype was counted at least ten times. V usage is TRBV5-1 and J usage is TRBJ2-3, with 7 bases identical to TRBD1. V trimming: 4 bases; J trimming: 0 bases; junction bases outside the gene matches: 5. CDR1 and CDR2 from the germline V gene are SGHRS and YFSETQ. The CDR3 covers 15 residues. The CDR3 DNA reads TGCGCCAGCAGCCATGGGACAGACAGCACAGATACGCAGTATTTT. It codes for CASSHGTDSTDTQYF. The full variable domain, in which reference TRBV5-1 and TRBJ2-3 provide the parts outside the CDR3, is KAGVTQTPRYLIKTRGQQVTLSCSPISGHRSVSWYQQTPGQGLQFLFEYFSETQRNKGNFPGRFSGRQFSNSRSEMNVSTLELGDSALYLCASSHGTDSTDTQYFGPGTRLTVL.

The J gene is TRBJ2-1, the V gene TRBV10-2; D might be TRBD1 (5 bases). This CDR3 comprises 13 residues. Germline CDR1 WSHSY, CDR2 SAAADI. Trimming removed 8 bases from V and 8 bases from J, with 16 bases in between. CDR3 sequence reads: CASALRLGHEQFF. In DNA, the CDR3 is TGCGCCAGCGCCCTCCGACTGGGGCATGAGCAGTTCTTC.

This clonotype was seen many times. J is TRBJ2-1 and V is TRBV28; a weak D match, TRBD1 (7 bases). The CDR3 consists of 15 residues. The germline V and J ends were trimmed by 7 bases and 13 bases, with 26 bases remaining between them. Germline V CDR1 and CDR2: MDHEN, SYDVKM. The DNA for the CDR3 is TGTGCCAGCACAACATTACAAGGCGGAGGGGGCAAACAGTTCTTC. Amino acid sequence: CASTTLQGGGGKQFF.

The rearrangement links TRBV12-3 or TRBV12-4 to TRBJ1-6; the D is unclear. The V end lost 6 bases, the J end lost 9 bases, and 12 bases lay between the germline ends. The CDR3 length is 13 residues. The CDR3 region has the DNA TGTGCCAGCAGGCCGACATCGAGTTCACCCCTCCACTTT. This encodes CASRPTSSSPLHF.

This clonotype showed up many times. The J gene is TRBJ2-1, the V gene TRBV5-1; 9 bases align to TRBD1. Germline CDR1 and CDR2: SGHRS and YFSETQ. The CDR3 totals 14 residues. V lost 4 bases to trimming and J lost 6 bases; unmatched junction nucleotides: 5. CDR3 protein: CASSGTTGGNEQFF. The CDR3 bases are TGCGCCAGCAGCGGTACGACAGGGGGCAATGAGCAGTTCTTC. Using reference TRBV5-1 and TRBJ2-1 for the parts outside the CDR3, the full variable domain is KAGVTQTPRYLIKTRGQQVTLSCSPISGHRSVSWYQQTPGQGLQFLFEYFSETQRNKGNFPGRFSGRQFSNSRSEMNVSTLELGDSALYLCASSGTTGGNEQFFGPGTRLTVL.